This TCR beta chain was identified during a study of cytomegalovirus exposure and HLA in healthy donors. The CDR3 runs to 15 residues. After removal of 0 bases from V and 3 bases from J, the junction contained 2 bases not matched to a gene. CDR1 and CDR2 from the germline V gene are SGHRS and YFSETQ. Donors were ostensibly healthy at sampling, although undocumented immune exposures were probable. PCR primers comprised 60 Vbeta and 13 Jbeta primers. Profiling relied on immunoSEQ multiplex PCR, and the TCRdb table lists in-frame clones only, not all of them. The data contain 120,000 or so clones, over 60% of them singletons.

This rearrangement joins TRBV5-1 to TRBJ2-3, with 9 bases matching TRBD2. The receptor was isolated from a woman aged 40-49 years in good health and CMV-seropositive. The material sequenced was PBMCs. CDR3 sequence reads: CASSLGTSETDTQYF. The CDR3 DNA is TGCGCCAGCAGCTTGGGGACTAGCGAGACAGATACGCAGTATTTT.